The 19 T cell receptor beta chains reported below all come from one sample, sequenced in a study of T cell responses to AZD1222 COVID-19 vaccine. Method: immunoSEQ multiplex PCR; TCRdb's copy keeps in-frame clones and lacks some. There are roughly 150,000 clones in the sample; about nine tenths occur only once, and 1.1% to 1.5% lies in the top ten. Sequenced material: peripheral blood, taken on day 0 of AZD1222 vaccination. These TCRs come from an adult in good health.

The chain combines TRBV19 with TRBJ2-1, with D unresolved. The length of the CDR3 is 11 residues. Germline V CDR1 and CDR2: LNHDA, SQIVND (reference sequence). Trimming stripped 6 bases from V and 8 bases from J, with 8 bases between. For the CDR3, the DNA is TGTGCCAGTAGCACGTTGGATGAGCAGTTCTTC. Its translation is CASSTLDEQFF.

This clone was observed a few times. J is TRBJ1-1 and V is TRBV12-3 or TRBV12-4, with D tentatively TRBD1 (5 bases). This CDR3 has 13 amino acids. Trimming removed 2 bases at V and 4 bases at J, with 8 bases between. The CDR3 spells CASSLWGGTEAFF. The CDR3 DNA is TGTGCCAGCAGTTTATGGGGGGGCACTGAAGCTTTCTTT.

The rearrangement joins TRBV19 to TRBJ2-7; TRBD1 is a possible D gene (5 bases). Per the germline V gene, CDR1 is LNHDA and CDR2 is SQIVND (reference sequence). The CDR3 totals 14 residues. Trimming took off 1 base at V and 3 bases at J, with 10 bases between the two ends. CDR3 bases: TGTGCCAGTAGTATAGTGGACGGACACTACGAGCAGTACTTC. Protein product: CASSIVDGHYEQYF.

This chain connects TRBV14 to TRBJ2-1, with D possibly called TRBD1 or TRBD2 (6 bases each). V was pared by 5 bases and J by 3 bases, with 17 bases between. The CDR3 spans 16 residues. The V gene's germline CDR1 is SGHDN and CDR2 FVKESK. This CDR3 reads CASSSGTGANYNEQFF. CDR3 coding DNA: TGTGCCAGCAGCTCCGGGACGGGGGCGAACTACAATGAGCAGTTCTTC.

The CDR3 nucleotides are TGTGCCAGCAGGCTTTTTTCAGGGGAAGCTTTCTTT. Its protein is CASRLFSGEAFF. This sequence joins TRBV6-5 and TRBJ1-1; a possible D gene is TRBD1 (5 bases). The CDR3 contains 12 residues. V shed 6 bases and J shed 8 bases, with 13 bases lying between them. Germline V CDR1 and CDR2: MNHEY, SVGAGI.

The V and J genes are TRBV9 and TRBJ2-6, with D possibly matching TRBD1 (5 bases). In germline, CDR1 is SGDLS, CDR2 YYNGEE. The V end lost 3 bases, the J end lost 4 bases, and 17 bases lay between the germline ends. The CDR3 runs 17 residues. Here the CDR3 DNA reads TGTGCCAGCAGCGGTGACCCGACAGCTCTAGGGGCCAACGTCCTGACTTTC. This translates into CASSGDPTALGANVLTF.

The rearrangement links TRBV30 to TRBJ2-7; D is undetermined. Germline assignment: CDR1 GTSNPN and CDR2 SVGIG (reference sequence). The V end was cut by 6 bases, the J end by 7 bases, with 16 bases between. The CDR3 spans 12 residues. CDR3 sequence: CACSRVPGEQYF. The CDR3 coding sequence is TGTGCCTGCTCCCGGGTCCCTGGGGAGCAGTACTTC. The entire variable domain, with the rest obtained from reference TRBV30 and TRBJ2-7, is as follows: SQTIHQWPATLVQPVGSPLSLECTVEGTSNPNLYWYRQAAGRGLQLLFYSVGIGQISSEVPQNLSASRPQDRQFILSSKKLLLSDSGFYLCACSRVPGEQYFGPGTRLTVT.

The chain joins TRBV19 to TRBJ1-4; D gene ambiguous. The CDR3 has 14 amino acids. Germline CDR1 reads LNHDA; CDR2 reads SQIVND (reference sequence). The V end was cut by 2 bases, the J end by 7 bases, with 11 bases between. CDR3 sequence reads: CASSITAKGEKLFF. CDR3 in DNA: TGTGCCAGTAGTATAACAGCTAAAGGTGAAAAACTGTTTTTT.

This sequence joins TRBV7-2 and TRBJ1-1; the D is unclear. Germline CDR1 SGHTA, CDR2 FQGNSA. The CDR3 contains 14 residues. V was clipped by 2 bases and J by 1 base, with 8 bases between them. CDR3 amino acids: CASSLYVANTEAFF. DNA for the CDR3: TGTGCCAGCAGCTTATATGTTGCGAACACTGAAGCTTTCTTT.

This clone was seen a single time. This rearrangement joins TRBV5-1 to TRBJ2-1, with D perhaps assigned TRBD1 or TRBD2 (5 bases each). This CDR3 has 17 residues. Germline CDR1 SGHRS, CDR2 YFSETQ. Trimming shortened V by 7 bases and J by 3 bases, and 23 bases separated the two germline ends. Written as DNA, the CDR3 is TGCGCCAGCCAGTCGGGAAACCGGGACGGCCACTACAATGAGCAGTTCTTC. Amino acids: CASQSGNRDGHYNEQFF.

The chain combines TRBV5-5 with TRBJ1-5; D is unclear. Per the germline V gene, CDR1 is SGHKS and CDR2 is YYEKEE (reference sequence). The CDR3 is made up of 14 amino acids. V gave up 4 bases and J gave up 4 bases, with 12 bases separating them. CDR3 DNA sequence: TGTGCCAGCAGCCCAGACTGGGGTAATCAGCCCCAGCATTTT. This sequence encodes CASSPDWGNQPQHF.

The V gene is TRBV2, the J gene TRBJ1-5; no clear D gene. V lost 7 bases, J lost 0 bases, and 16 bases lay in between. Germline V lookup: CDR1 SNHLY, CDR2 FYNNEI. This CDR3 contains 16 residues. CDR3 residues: CASTQFGLNSNQPQHF. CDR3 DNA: TGTGCCAGCACTCAATTCGGACTGAATAGCAATCAGCCCCAGCATTTT.

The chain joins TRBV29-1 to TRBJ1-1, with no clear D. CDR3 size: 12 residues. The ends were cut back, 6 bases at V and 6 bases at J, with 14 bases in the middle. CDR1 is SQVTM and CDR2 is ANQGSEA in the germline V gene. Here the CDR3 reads CSVPGVLSEAFF. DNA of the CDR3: TGCAGCGTGCCCGGAGTTTTGTCTGAAGCTTTCTTT. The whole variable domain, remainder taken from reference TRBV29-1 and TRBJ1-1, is SAVISQKPSRDICQRGTSLTIQCQVDSQVTMMFWYRQQPGQSLTLIATANQGSEATYESGFVIDKFPISRPNLTFSTLTVSNMSPEDSSIYLCSVPGVLSEAFFGQGTRLTVV.

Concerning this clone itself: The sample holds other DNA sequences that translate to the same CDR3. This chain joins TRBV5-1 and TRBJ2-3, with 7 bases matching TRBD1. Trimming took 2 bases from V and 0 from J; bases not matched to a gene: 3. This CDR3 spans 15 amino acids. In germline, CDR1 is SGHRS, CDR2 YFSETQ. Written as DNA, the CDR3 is TGCGCCAGCAGCTTAGGGGGCCCTAGCACAGATACGCAGTATTTT. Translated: CASSLGGPSTDTQYF.

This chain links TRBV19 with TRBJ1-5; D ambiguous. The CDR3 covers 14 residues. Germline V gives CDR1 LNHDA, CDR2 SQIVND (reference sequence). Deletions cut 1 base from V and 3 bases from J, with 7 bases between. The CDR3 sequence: CASSIGYNNQPQHF. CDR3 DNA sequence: TGTGCCAGTAGTATAGGGTATAACAATCAGCCCCAGCATTTT.

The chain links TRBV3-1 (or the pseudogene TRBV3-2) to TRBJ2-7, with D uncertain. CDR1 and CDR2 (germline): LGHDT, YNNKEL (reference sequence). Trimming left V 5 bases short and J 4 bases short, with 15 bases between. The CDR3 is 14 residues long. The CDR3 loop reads CASSSRNLLYEQYF. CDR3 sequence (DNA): TGTGCCAGCAGCAGCCGAAACCTCCTTTACGAGCAGTACTTC.

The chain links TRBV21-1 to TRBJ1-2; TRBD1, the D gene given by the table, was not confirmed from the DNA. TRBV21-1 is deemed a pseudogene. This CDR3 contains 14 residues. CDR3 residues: CASSQTDSSYGYTF. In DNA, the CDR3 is TGTGCCAGCAGCCAAACCGACAGTTCGTATGGCTACACCTTC.

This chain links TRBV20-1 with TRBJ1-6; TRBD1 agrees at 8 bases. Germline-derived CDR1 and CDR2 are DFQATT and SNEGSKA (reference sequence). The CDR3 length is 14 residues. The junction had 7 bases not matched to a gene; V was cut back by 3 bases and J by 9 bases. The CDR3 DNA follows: TGCAGTGCTAGTACGGGACAGGCTAGTTCACCCCTCCACTTT. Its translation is CSASTGQASSPLHF.

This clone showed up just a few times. The CDR3 region is CAWRTRMYSPLHF. Written as DNA, the CDR3 is TGTGCCTGGAGAACAAGGATGTATTCACCCCTCCACTTT. The chain uses TRBV30 and TRBJ1-6; no firm D call. There are 13 residues in the CDR3. Per the germline V gene, CDR1 is GTSNPN and CDR2 is SVGIG (reference sequence). Trimming cost V 3 bases and J 8 bases, with 11 bases left between them.